A selection of T cell receptor beta chains follows, all from one sample in a study of T cell changes during pregnancy in multiple sclerosis. The assay was immunoSEQ multiplex PCR, and TCRdb's table has in-frame clones only and misses some. Altogether some 40,000 clones are present, 85% to 90% being singletons, with the ten largest covering roughly 0.57%. The sequencing here drew on CD4+ T cells from peripheral blood mononuclear cells, taken in the first trimester of pregnancy. These receptor sequences come from a female donor with multiple sclerosis, enrolled in a pregnancy study. The CDR3 runs from the conserved cysteine through the conserved F or W. Each record gives: CDR3 protein, CDR3 DNA, clone size, V gene, D gene, J gene. The D gene is left open where the match is weak. Where a row states a size, it is once, few, many or the class of an expanded clone; other rows omit it.

cdr3_aa: CASMGTATLEAFF
cdr3_nt: TGTGCCAGCATGGGGACAGCAACGCTCGAAGCTTTCTTT
clone_size: .
v_call: TRBV6-1
d_call: TRBD1
j_call: TRBJ1-1

cdr3_aa: CATEGPSGNTIYF
cdr3_nt: TGTGCCACGGAGGGGCCCTCTGGAAACACCATATATTTT
clone_size: once
v_call: TRBV6-5
d_call: .
j_call: TRBJ1-3

cdr3_aa: CASSGGRGTAYGYTF
cdr3_nt: TGTGCCAGCAGTGGAGGTCGTGGGACAGCGTATGGCTACACCTTC
clone_size: .
v_call: TRBV25-1
d_call: TRBD1
j_call: TRBJ1-2

cdr3_aa: CAISESSVSTNTEAFF
cdr3_nt: TGTGCCATCAGTGAGTCTAGCGTCTCCACGAACACTGAAGCTTTCTTT
clone_size: few
v_call: TRBV10-3
d_call: .
j_call: TRBJ1-1

cdr3_aa: CASSRGSGSSYNEQFF
cdr3_nt: TGTGCCAGCAGCCGGGGAAGCGGAAGCTCCTACAATGAGCAGTTCTTC
clone_size: .
v_call: TRBV5-6
d_call: .
j_call: TRBJ2-1

cdr3_aa: CASSFQGSTDTQYF
cdr3_nt: TGTGCCAGCAGCTTCCAGGGGTCGACAGATACGCAGTATTTT
clone_size: .
v_call: TRBV5-6
d_call: .
j_call: TRBJ2-3

cdr3_aa: CASSLGVIAKNIQYF
cdr3_nt: TGTGCCAGCAGCTTAGGAGTGATTGCCAAAAACATTCAGTACTTC
clone_size: few
v_call: TRBV7-2
d_call: .
j_call: TRBJ2-4

cdr3_aa: CASSIDRFRGAGSQDQPQHF
cdr3_nt: TGTGCCAGTAGTATAGATCGATTTCGGGGGGCAGGTTCTCAAGATCAGCCCCAGCATTTT
clone_size: .
v_call: TRBV19
d_call: .
j_call: TRBJ1-5

cdr3_aa: CASSPLFDRVKVLYF
cdr3_nt: TGTGCCAGCTCACCACTCTTCGACAGGGTTAAGGTTCTGTACTTC
clone_size: .
v_call: TRBV18
d_call: TRBD1
j_call: TRBJ2-7

cdr3_aa: CASSKREVRAFDRGDSEAFF
cdr3_nt: TGTGCCAGCTCAAAGAGAGAGGTACGGGCATTTGACAGGGGAGATTCTGAAGCTTTCTTT
clone_size: .
v_call: TRBV18
d_call: TRBD1
j_call: TRBJ1-1

cdr3_aa: CASSYGHTPSTDTQYF
cdr3_nt: TGTGCCAGCAGTTACGGACATACACCTAGCACAGATACGCAGTATTTT
clone_size: .
v_call: TRBV28
d_call: .
j_call: TRBJ2-3

cdr3_aa: CAISRGQGAYEQYF
cdr3_nt: TGTGCCATCAGCCGGGGACAGGGTGCCTACGAGCAGTACTTC
clone_size: .
v_call: TRBV10-3
d_call: TRBD1
j_call: TRBJ2-7

cdr3_aa: CAWKEAVWGIQYF
cdr3_nt: TGTGCCTGGAAGGAAGCGGTTTGGGGCATTCAGTACTTC
clone_size: .
v_call: TRBV30
d_call: .
j_call: TRBJ2-4

cdr3_aa: CASGSIGGALKQYF
cdr3_nt: TGTGCCAGCGGGTCTATAGGGGGCGCCTTAAAGCAGTACTTC
clone_size: .
v_call: TRBV27
d_call: TRBD1
j_call: TRBJ2-7

cdr3_aa: CASSSVRPTRGNTIYF
cdr3_nt: TGTGCCAGCAGTTCCGTCCGTCCAACCCGGGGAAACACCATATATTTT
clone_size: .
v_call: TRBV6-5
d_call: .
j_call: TRBJ1-3

cdr3_aa: CASSSRPGQGVLPGELFF
cdr3_nt: TGTGCCAGCAGCTCGAGGCCGGGACAGGGTGTTCTTCCCGGGGAGCTGTTTTTT
clone_size: .
v_call: TRBV7-2
d_call: TRBD1
j_call: TRBJ2-2

cdr3_aa: CASSHRTSGRVWGTDTQYF
cdr3_nt: TGTGCCAGCTCACACCGGACTAGCGGGAGAGTTTGGGGCACAGATACGCAGTATTTT
clone_size: .
v_call: TRBV18
d_call: TRBD2
j_call: TRBJ2-3

cdr3_aa: CASSVRQGPGYEQYF
cdr3_nt: TGCGCCAGCAGCGTTCGACAGGGGCCGGGGTACGAGCAGTACTTC
clone_size: .
v_call: TRBV5-1
d_call: TRBD1
j_call: TRBJ2-7

cdr3_aa: CASSHGQAYEQYF
cdr3_nt: TGTGCCAGCAGCCATGGTCAGGCCTACGAGCAGTACTTC
clone_size: .
v_call: TRBV11-2
d_call: .
j_call: TRBJ2-7

cdr3_aa: CASSVRAGPTIYEQYF
cdr3_nt: TGTGCCAGCAGCGTCCGCGCGGGACCGACTATCTACGAGCAGTACTTC
clone_size: .
v_call: TRBV9
d_call: .
j_call: TRBJ2-7

cdr3_aa: CASSRQGSSYEQYF
cdr3_nt: TGTGCCAGTAGTAGGCAGGGGAGCTCCTACGAGCAGTACTTC
clone_size: .
v_call: TRBV19
d_call: .
j_call: TRBJ2-7

cdr3_aa: CASSQEPGAEAFF
cdr3_nt: TGCGCCAGCAGCCAAGAACCAGGGGCTGAAGCTTTCTTT
clone_size: .
v_call: TRBV4-1
d_call: .
j_call: TRBJ1-1

cdr3_aa: CASSTGTGLNIQYF
cdr3_nt: TGTGCCAGCAGTACCGGGACAGGGCTAAACATTCAGTACTTC
clone_size: .
v_call: TRBV14
d_call: TRBD1
j_call: TRBJ2-4

cdr3_aa: CASSPDRKLNYGYTF
cdr3_nt: TGTGCCAGCAGCCCGGACAGGAAACTTAACTATGGCTACACCTTC
clone_size: .
v_call: TRBV6-5
d_call: TRBD1
j_call: TRBJ1-2

cdr3_aa: CASRDRGGSGYTF
cdr3_nt: TGCGCCAGCAGGGACCGGGGAGGGAGCGGCTACACCTTC
clone_size: .
v_call: TRBV10-2
d_call: .
j_call: TRBJ1-2

cdr3_aa: CASSLKGQGVVSGANVLTF
cdr3_nt: TGTGCCAGTAGTCTAAAAGGACAGGGGGTAGTATCTGGGGCCAACGTCCTGACTTTC
clone_size: .
v_call: TRBV19
d_call: TRBD1
j_call: TRBJ2-6

cdr3_aa: CASSQHTSYNEQFF
cdr3_nt: TGTGCCAGCAGCCAGCACACTAGTTACAATGAGCAGTTCTTC
clone_size: .
v_call: TRBV14
d_call: .
j_call: TRBJ2-1

cdr3_aa: CASSQDTSYNEQFF
cdr3_nt: TGCGCCAGCAGCCAGGATACTAGCTACAATGAGCAGTTCTTC
clone_size: .
v_call: TRBV4-3
d_call: .
j_call: TRBJ2-1

cdr3_aa: CASSRQGQHNQPQHF
cdr3_nt: TGCGCCAGCAGTAGACAGGGACAGCACAATCAGCCCCAGCATTTT
clone_size: .
v_call: TRBV10-2
d_call: TRBD1
j_call: TRBJ1-5

cdr3_aa: CASSLEHSTDTQYF
cdr3_nt: TGCGCCAGCAGCTTGGAACATAGCACAGATACGCAGTATTTT
clone_size: .
v_call: TRBV5-1
d_call: .
j_call: TRBJ2-3

cdr3_aa: CASSLIPFGDFSTGELFF
cdr3_nt: TGTGCCAGCAGCCTGATACCTTTCGGGGACTTCTCAACCGGGGAGCTGTTTTTT
clone_size: .
v_call: TRBV14
d_call: .
j_call: TRBJ2-2

cdr3_aa: CASSPRGGQGLGGTEAFF
cdr3_nt: TGTGCCAGCTCACCACGTGGAGGACAGGGGCTCGGGGGCACTGAAGCTTTCTTT
clone_size: .
v_call: TRBV18
d_call: TRBD1
j_call: TRBJ1-1

cdr3_aa: CASTDTGGAGANVLTF
cdr3_nt: TGCGCCAGCACCGATACGGGGGGGGCTGGGGCCAACGTCCTGACTTTC
clone_size: .
v_call: TRBV5-1
d_call: TRBD2
j_call: TRBJ2-6

cdr3_aa: CASSLRAWRAMIYEQYF
cdr3_nt: TGTGCCAGCAGCCTCCGAGCTTGGCGGGCGATGATCTACGAGCAGTACTTC
clone_size: .
v_call: TRBV21-1
d_call: .
j_call: TRBJ2-7

cdr3_aa: CASSSCAADRGKRGNQPQHF
cdr3_nt: TGTGCCAGCAGCTCGTGTGCCGCGGACAGGGGAAAAAGGGGCAATCAGCCCCAGCATTTT
clone_size: .
v_call: TRBV7-3
d_call: TRBD1
j_call: TRBJ1-5

cdr3_aa: CASSPGLAGVYEQYF
cdr3_nt: TGTGCCAGCAGCCCGGGACTAGCGGGAGTCTACGAGCAGTACTTC
clone_size: .
v_call: TRBV5-4
d_call: TRBD2
j_call: TRBJ2-7

cdr3_aa: CASTKGGGGLEQYF
cdr3_nt: TGTGCCAGCACCAAAGGTGGGGGAGGGCTCGAGCAGTACTTC
clone_size: .
v_call: TRBV9
d_call: TRBD2
j_call: TRBJ2-7

cdr3_aa: CASSLNRGMGNQPQHF
cdr3_nt: TGTGCCAGCAGCTTAAACAGGGGAATGGGCAATCAGCCCCAGCATTTT
clone_size: .
v_call: TRBV7-8
d_call: TRBD1
j_call: TRBJ1-5

cdr3_aa: CASRDDRSDEKLFF
cdr3_nt: TGTGCCAGCAGAGACGACAGGTCAGATGAAAAACTGTTTTTT
clone_size: few
v_call: TRBV2
d_call: .
j_call: TRBJ1-4

cdr3_aa: CASTPRESGTDTQYF
cdr3_nt: TGTGCCAGCACTCCTCGGGAGTCGGGCACAGATACGCAGTATTTT
clone_size: .
v_call: TRBV28
d_call: .
j_call: TRBJ2-3

cdr3_aa: CASSFFLRRANYGYTF
cdr3_nt: TGTGCCAGCAGCTTTTTCTTACGGAGAGCTAACTATGGCTACACCTTC
clone_size: .
v_call: TRBV7-2
d_call: .
j_call: TRBJ1-2